Listed here are 20 T cell receptor beta chains from one sample, sequenced in a study of shared clonotypes between healthy human individuals. Naive CD8 cells comprised CD45RO-negative, CCR7-positively selected cells, excluding terminally differentiated effector memory CD45RA+ cells. The protocol was immunoSEQ multiplex PCR, while the TCRdb copy is restricted to in-frame clones and leaves out a portion. The sample contains just over 2,000,000 clones, about 95% of which appear only once. The sample consisted of naive CD8+ T cells sorted from blood. These receptors originate from a man younger than 30 in good health.

This sequence joins TRBV7-9 and TRBJ2-3, with no clear D. V lost 5 bases and J 6 bases, leaving 12 bases between the germline ends. Germline V gene lookup returns CDR1 SEHNR and CDR2 FQNEAQ (reference sequence). CDR3 length equals 13 residues. The CDR3 nucleotides read TGTGCCAGCAGCCCGGCAAGTGCCGATACGCAGTATTTT. Encoded protein: CASSPASADTQYF.

This clone came up once. The gene calls are TRBV29-1 and TRBJ1-1, with 7 bases lining up with TRBD1. This CDR3 region has 12 residues. The germline CDR1 and CDR2 sequences are SQVTM and ANQGSEA. Trimming at V came to 3 bases and at J to 6 bases, leaving 4 bases not matched to a gene. The DNA for the CDR3 is TGCAGCGTTGAGGGAGACAGGGCTGAAGCTTTCTTT. The encoded protein is CSVEGDRAEAFF.

The V call is TRBV13, the J call TRBJ2-1, with D possibly being TRBD2 (5 bases). CDR1 is PRHDT, CDR2 FYEKMQ, per germline (reference sequence). The CDR3 covers 15 residues. Trimming left V 3 bases short and J 2 bases short, with 11 bases between. This CDR3 is CASSFYSDPYNEQFF. CDR3 nucleotide sequence: TGTGCCAGCAGCTTTTATAGCGACCCCTACAATGAGCAGTTCTTC.

This clone was seen only once. The rearrangement uses TRBV6-5 and TRBJ1-5; D is unclear. Between the trimmed V and J ends, which lost 0 bases and 9 bases, there was a span of 12 bases. CDR3 size: 14 residues. Germline V gene lookup returns CDR1 MNHEY and CDR2 SVGAGI. CDR3 region: CASSYSEGAGPQHF. DNA for the CDR3: TGTGCCAGCAGTTACTCGGAGGGTGCGGGGCCCCAGCATTTT.

DNA of the CDR3: TGTGCCAGCAGCCAAGATTTGTCTAGCGGTTATCAAGAGACCCAGTACTTC. It codes for CASSQDLSSGYQETQYF. J is TRBJ2-5 and V is TRBV4-2, with 7 bases identical to TRBD2. The CDR3 is made up of 17 amino acids. Looked up from germline, CDR1 is LGHNA and CDR2 is YNFKEQ. Trimming took 0 bases from V and 2 from J; bases not matched to a gene: 9.

This chain connects TRBV5-1 to TRBJ2-1; D might be TRBD1 or TRBD2, each matching 5 bases. V shed 5 bases and J shed 7 bases, with 10 bases lying between them. CDR3 length: 12 residues. Germline values: CDR1 SGHRS, CDR2 YFSETQ. The CDR3 sequence is CASRGVDNEQFF. Here the CDR3 DNA reads TGCGCCAGCAGGGGGGTTGATAATGAGCAGTTCTTC.

The chain employs TRBV13 and TRBJ2-1, with D tentatively TRBD1 (6 bases). The CDR3 spans 14 residues. Trimming left V 5 bases short and J 4 bases short, with 12 bases between. Per germline, CDR1 PRHDT and CDR2 FYEKMQ (reference sequence). CDR3 coding DNA: TGTGCCAGCAGCCTCCGGGACATGTACAATGAGCAGTTCTTC. Protein product: CASSLRDMYNEQFF.

V usage is TRBV2 and J usage is TRBJ2-2, with D possibly TRBD2 on 5 matching bases. V dropped 1 base and J dropped 4 bases, with 10 bases sitting between them. The V gene's germline CDR1 is SNHLY and CDR2 FYNNEI. The CDR3 contains 15 residues. The CDR3 is CASSEVEDFTGELFF. The CDR3 coding sequence is TGTGCCAGCAGTGAAGTGGAGGATTTCACCGGGGAGCTGTTTTTT.

The V call is TRBV5-3, the J call TRBJ1-5; 8 bases are a match to TRBD1. TRBV5-3 is marked as an open reading frame, function uncertain. The V and J ends lost 4 bases and 0 bases, in that order; junction bases with no gene match: 9. The CDR3 contains 17 residues. Written as DNA, the CDR3 is TGTGCCAGAAGCCAATCAAGGACAGGGCATAGCAATCAGCCCCAGCATTTT. Its translation is CARSQSRTGHSNQPQHF.

V and J are TRBV5-1 and TRBJ2-1; 9 bases line up with TRBD1. With 2 bases clipped from V and 1 base from J, the junction kept 4 bases outside the gene matches. Germline V CDR1 and CDR2: SGHRS, YFSETQ. The CDR3 sequence is 16 residues long. In DNA, the CDR3 is TGCGCCAGCAGCTTTAGGGGACAGGGATCCTACAATGAGCAGTTCTTC. As protein: CASSFRGQGSYNEQFF.

The chain joins TRBV18 to TRBJ2-3; TRBD2 might be the D (6 bases). The CDR3 contains 16 residues. V was shortened by 2 bases and J by 0 bases, with 12 bases between the two germline ends. CDR1 and CDR2 from the germline V gene are KGHSH and LQKENI. CDR3 sequence reads: CASSPNRGSSTDTQYF. In nucleotides, the CDR3 is TGTGCCAGCTCACCAAATCGGGGGTCTAGCACAGATACGCAGTATTTT.

The rearrangement uses TRBV5-4 and TRBJ2-7; TRBD2 aligns across 8 bases. Germline V lookup: CDR1 SGHNT, CDR2 YYREEE (reference sequence). Trimming cost V 4 bases and J 2 bases; bases outside gene matches: 11. The CDR3 covers 16 residues. This CDR3 is CASSTRSGDYTYEQYF. The CDR3 DNA reads as TGTGCCAGCAGCACACGTAGCGGGGACTACACCTACGAGCAGTACTTC.

The V call is TRBV7-9, the J call TRBJ1-2, with D tentatively TRBD1 (5 bases). Germline-derived CDR1 and CDR2 are SEHNR and FQNEAQ (reference sequence). Trimming shortened V by 9 bases and J by 8 bases, and 28 bases separated the two germline ends. The CDR3 has 16 residues. The CDR3 coding sequence is TGTGCCAGAAGAGCCCCGACAGATTATTATCCGCGAGGCTACACCTTC. Its translation is CARRAPTDYYPRGYTF.

Concerning this clone: The sample carries other DNA sequences with the same CDR3. The V gene is TRBV25-1, the J gene TRBJ2-2, with TRBD2 identical over 7 bases. The V gene's germline CDR1 is MGHDK and CDR2 SYGVNS. V shed 4 bases and J 5 bases; nucleotides not matched to a gene: 4. This CDR3 comprises 14 residues. For the CDR3, the DNA is TGTGCCAGCAGTGTAACCGGGAGGACCGGGGAGCTGTTTTTT. The encoded protein is CASSVTGRTGELFF.

The chain employs TRBV4-1 and TRBJ1-5; weak D call: TRBD1 (6 bases). CDR1 is MGHRA, CDR2 YSYEKL, per germline. This CDR3 has 15 amino acids. V was pared by 2 bases and J by 0 bases, with 8 bases between. The CDR3 DNA is TGCGCCAGCAGCCAAACAGGGTATAGCAATCAGCCCCAGCATTTT. It encodes CASSQTGYSNQPQHF.

This clone was seen just once. The chain is built from TRBV27 and TRBJ2-7; 8 bases map to TRBD2. The CDR3 runs to 16 residues. Per the germline V gene, CDR1 is MNHEY and CDR2 is SMNVEV (reference sequence). The trim removed 0 bases at V and 1 base at J, leaving 5 bases unmatched. As DNA, the CDR3 is TGTGCCAGCAGTTTATCACTAGCGGTGAAATCCTACGAGCAGTACTTC. Translated, it gives CASSLSLAVKSYEQYF.

This chain connects TRBV13 to TRBJ2-2; 13 bases align to TRBD2. J was trimmed by 4 bases and V by 0 bases; bases with no gene match: 14. The length of the CDR3 is 21 residues. Germline lookup yields CDR1 PRHDT and CDR2 FYEKMQ (reference sequence). CDR3 sequence: CASSLGLSRLAGGPGTGELFF. The CDR3 nucleotides are TGTGCCAGCAGCTTAGGCCTAAGCAGACTAGCGGGAGGTCCCGGCACCGGGGAGCTGTTTTTT.

V usage is TRBV27 and J usage is TRBJ2-7; possible D gene TRBD1, 6 bases. Germline V gene lookup returns CDR1 MNHEY and CDR2 SMNVEV (reference sequence). Trimming cost V 6 bases and J 0 bases, with 18 bases left between them. This CDR3 spans 16 amino acids. The CDR3 spells CASSRLSPTGSYEQYF. Written as DNA, the CDR3 is TGTGCCAGCAGCCGACTATCCCCGACAGGCTCCTACGAGCAGTACTTC.

The V and J genes are TRBV11-2 and TRBJ2-7; a weak D match, TRBD1 (6 bases). The CDR3 runs 13 residues. The germline CDR1 and CDR2 sequences are SGHAT and FQNNGV. Trimming pared 4 bases from V and 5 bases from J, leaving 12 bases between. The CDR3, as DNA: TGTGCCAGCAGCTCTTACAGGGCGAACGAGCAGTACTTC. Amino acids: CASSSYRANEQYF.

This clone was observed once. This chain uses TRBV5-1 with TRBJ2-2; 15 bases are shared with TRBD2. CDR1 and CDR2 from the germline V gene are SGHRS and YFSETQ. Trimming cost V 4 bases and J 6 bases; bases outside gene matches: 13. The CDR3 extends over 19 amino acids. Here the CDR3 reads CASSPGLAGGQVIAGELFF. The CDR3 DNA sequence: TGCGCCAGCAGCCCCGGACTAGCGGGAGGGCAAGTTATTGCCGGGGAGCTGTTTTTT.